This T cell receptor beta chain was observed in a study of blood T cells in healthy people across ages. Through a sample-barcoded 5' primer and a J-beta primer mix, a second PCR was run for 7 to 11 cycles. Researchers report that a template-switch adaptor with 12 random nucleotides tagged each cDNA molecule. MiXCR was run by TCRdb on the 5' RACE reads, yielding one entry per CDR3 protein. The repertoire holds approximately 900,000 distinct CDR3 sequences, with about 27% as singletons. CDR1 is MNHEY, CDR2 SVGAGI, per germline. The CDR3 length is 14 residues. This clonotype was seen a few times. Possible read error: a much larger clone is one base away. These data were also filed under a second study, of T cells of mothers and their children. That work states: Donors were three healthy Caucasian mothers and their six children. Not a single persistent microchimeric T cell clone was detected.

This clonotype was sampled from a woman aged 40 to 50 in good health. V and J are TRBV6-5 and TRBJ2-4; D perhaps matches TRBD2 (6 bases). With the DNA end fitting TRBJ2-7 better, the J assignment may be wrong. The sample comprised blood. In DNA form, the CDR3 reads TGTGCCAGCAGTTCTGTCCGGGGGACCCACGAGCAGTACTTC. Translating it yields CASSSVRGTHEQYF.